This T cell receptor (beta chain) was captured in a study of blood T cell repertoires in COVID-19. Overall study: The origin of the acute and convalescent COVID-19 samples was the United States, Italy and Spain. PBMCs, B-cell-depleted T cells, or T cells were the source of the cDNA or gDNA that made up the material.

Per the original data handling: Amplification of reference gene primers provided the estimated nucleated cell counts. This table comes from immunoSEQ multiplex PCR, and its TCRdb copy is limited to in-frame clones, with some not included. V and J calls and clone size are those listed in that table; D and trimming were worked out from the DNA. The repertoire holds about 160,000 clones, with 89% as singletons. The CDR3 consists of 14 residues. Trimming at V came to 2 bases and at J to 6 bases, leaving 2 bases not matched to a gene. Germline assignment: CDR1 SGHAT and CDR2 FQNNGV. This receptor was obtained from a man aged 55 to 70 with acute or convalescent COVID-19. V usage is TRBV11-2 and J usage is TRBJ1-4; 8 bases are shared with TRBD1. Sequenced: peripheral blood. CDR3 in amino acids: CASSLTGGDEKLFF. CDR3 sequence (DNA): TGTGCCAGCAGCTTAACAGGGGGAGATGAAAAACTGTTTTTT.